Below, 9 T cell receptor beta chains from the same sample are listed, as sequenced in a study of identical twins. One entry per CDR3 protein results from TCRdb running MiXCR on the 5' RACE reads. The sample lists 270,000 or so distinct CDR3 sequences; roughly 8% were seen once. These sequences were also reported in another study, on yellow fever vaccine responses in identical twins.

What was sequenced was CD8+ T cells sorted from blood. Every receptor here comes from a woman under 30 in good health.

The chain has TRBV6-1 and TRBJ1-1; no clear D gene. CDR3 size: 13 residues. Trimming took off 6 bases at V and 0 bases at J, with 8 bases between the two ends. Germline V lookup: CDR1 MNHNS, CDR2 SASEGT. CDR3 amino acids: CASRQLLNTEAFF. CDR3 in DNA: TGTGCCAGCAGACAACTTCTGAACACTGAAGCTTTCTTT.

This clonotype was recorded a few times. CDR3 bases: TGCGCCAGCAGCCAAGTCCTTTGGGATACGCAGTATTTT. This gives the protein CASSQVLWDTQYF. The genes are TRBV4-1 and TRBJ2-3; D is uncertain. This CDR3 contains 13 residues. V was trimmed by 1 base and J by 6 bases, leaving 8 bases between them. Germline CDR1 is MGHRA and CDR2 is YSYEKL.

This clonotype was counted between two and nine times. The V call is TRBV6-4, the J call TRBJ2-3; D is possibly TRBD2 (6 bases). There are 15 residues in the CDR3. The germline V gene encodes CDR1 MRHNA and CDR2 SNTAGT. Trimming removed 2 bases at V and 0 bases at J, with 9 bases between. The CDR3, as DNA: TGTGCCAGCAGTGACCGGGCGGGAAGCACAGATACGCAGTATTTT. This encodes CASSDRAGSTDTQYF.

Only a few counts were recorded for this clonotype. The chain uses TRBV3-1 and TRBJ2-1; 10 nucleotides match TRBD2. The CDR3 totals 20 residues. Germline loops: CDR1 LGHDT, CDR2 YNNKEL (reference sequence). J lost 0 bases, V lost 1 base, and 12 bases had no gene match. DNA for the CDR3: TGTGCCAGCAGCCAAGGACGTCTAGCGGGGGAACATTCCTCCTACAATGAGCAGTTCTTC. The encoded protein is CASSQGRLAGEHSSYNEQFF.

Ten or more counts support this clonotype. The rearrangement joins TRBV11-1 to TRBJ2-1; D unresolved. CDR3 length: 17 residues. V was cut by 4 bases and J by 7 bases, with 23 bases left in between. The germline V gene has CDR1 SGHAT and CDR2 FQDESV (reference sequence). For the CDR3, the DNA is TGTGCCAGCAGCTCTTCAATGTCGTCGGTCGTGGGGAATGAGCAGTTCTTC. Translation gives CASSSSMSSVVGNEQFF.

The sample holds many counts of this clonotype. The CDR3 protein is CASSPIGELFF. The CDR3 coding sequence is TGCGCCAGCAGCCCGATTGGGGAGCTGTTTTTT. This chain connects TRBV4-1 to TRBJ2-2; no definite D call. With 4 bases removed from V and 8 bases from J, the gap between germline ends came to 5 bases. CDR1 is MGHRA, CDR2 YSYEKL, per germline. The CDR3 extends over 11 amino acids.

This clonotype was detected ten times or more. The V call is TRBV29-1, the J call TRBJ2-1, with 8 bases identical to TRBD2. Germline V lookup: CDR1 SQVTM, CDR2 ANQGSEA. This CDR3 is built from 14 residues. J lost 6 bases, V lost 4 bases, and 8 bases had no gene match. The CDR3 region is CSVVNSGEVNEQFF. The DNA for the CDR3 is TGCAGCGTTGTTAATAGCGGGGAGGTCAATGAGCAGTTCTTC.

This clonotype appeared many times. This chain links TRBV10-3 with TRBJ1-1; no definite D call. The V gene lost 0 bases and the J gene lost 1 base, with 6 bases spanning the gap. The germline V gene encodes CDR1 ENHRY and CDR2 SYGVKD. This CDR3 has 14 residues. The CDR3 DNA sequence: TGTGCCATCAGTGAGTCTAGAGGGAACACTGAAGCTTTCTTT. Its protein is CAISESRGNTEAFF.

This clonotype occurred a few times. V and J are TRBV10-3 and TRBJ2-7; D ambiguous. The V gene lost 5 bases and the J gene lost 2 bases, with 10 bases spanning the gap. Germline CDR1 reads ENHRY; CDR2 reads SYGVKD. CDR3 length: 13 residues. The CDR3 here is CAISPGETYEQYF. As DNA, the CDR3 is TGTGCCATCAGTCCAGGAGAAACCTACGAGCAGTACTTC.